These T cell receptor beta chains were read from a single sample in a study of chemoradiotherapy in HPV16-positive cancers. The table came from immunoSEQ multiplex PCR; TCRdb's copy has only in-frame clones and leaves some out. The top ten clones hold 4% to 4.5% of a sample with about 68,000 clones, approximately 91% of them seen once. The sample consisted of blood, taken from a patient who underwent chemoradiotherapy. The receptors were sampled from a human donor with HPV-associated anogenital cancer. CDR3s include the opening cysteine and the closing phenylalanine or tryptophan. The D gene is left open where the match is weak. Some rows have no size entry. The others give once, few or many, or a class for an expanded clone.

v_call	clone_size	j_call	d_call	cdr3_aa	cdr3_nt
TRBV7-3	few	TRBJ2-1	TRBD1	CASSSGQVGNEQFF	TGTGCCAGCAGCTCCGGACAGGTGGGGAATGAGCAGTTCTTC
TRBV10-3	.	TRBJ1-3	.	CASRLGAFSGNTIYF	TGTGCCAGCAGGTTGGGGGCGTTCTCTGGAAACACCATATATTTT
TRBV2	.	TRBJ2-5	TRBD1	CASSKDRQETQYF	TGTGCCAGCAGTAAGGACAGGCAAGAGACCCAGTACTTC
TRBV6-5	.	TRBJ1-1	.	CASSRGWTNTEAFF	TGTGCCAGCAGCCGCGGGTGGACAAACACTGAAGCTTTCTTT
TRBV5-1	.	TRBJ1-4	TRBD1	CASSFGIGQGRKLFF	TGCGCCAGCAGCTTTGGAATCGGACAGGGAAGAAAACTGTTTTTT
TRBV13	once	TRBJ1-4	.	CASSHRGQPEKLFF	TGTGCCAGCAGCCACCGGGGACAACCAGAAAAACTGTTTTTT
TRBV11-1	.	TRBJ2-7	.	CASSQGVRDYEQYF	TGTGCCAGCAGCCAGGGCGTGAGGGATTACGAGCAGTACTTC
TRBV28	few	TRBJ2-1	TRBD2	CASTSGRNEQFF	TGTGCCAGCACTAGCGGGAGAAATGAGCAGTTCTTC
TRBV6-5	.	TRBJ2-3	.	CASSYSGNQYTDTQYF	TGTGCCAGCAGTTACTCTGGGAATCAGTACACAGATACGCAGTATTTT
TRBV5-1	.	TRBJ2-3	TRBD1	CASSLGDRATDTQYF	TGCGCCAGCAGCTTGGGAGACAGGGCCACAGATACGCAGTATTTT
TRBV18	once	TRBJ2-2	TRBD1	CASSPGQPNTGELFF	TGTGCCAGCTCACCGGGACAGCCTAACACCGGGGAGCTGTTTTTT
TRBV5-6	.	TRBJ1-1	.	CASSSDHLRDKNTEAFF	TGTGCCAGCAGCTCCGACCATCTCCGGGACAAGAACACTGAAGCTTTCTTT
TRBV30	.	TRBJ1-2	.	CAWSVTFNYGYTF	TGTGCCTGGAGTGTAACCTTTAACTATGGTTACACCTTC
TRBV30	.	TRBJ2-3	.	CAWSVLWDTQYF	TGTGCCTGGAGTGTACTGTGGGATACGCAGTATTTT
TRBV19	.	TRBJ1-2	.	CASSIVGLSGVSDGYTF	TGTGCCAGTAGTATCGTTGGCTTGTCGGGCGTATCAGATGGCTACACCTTC
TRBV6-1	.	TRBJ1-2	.	CASSDPSGYTF	TGTGCCAGCAGCGACCCATCTGGCTACACCTTC